Listed here are 7 T cell receptor beta chains from one sample, sequenced in a study of T cell responses to AZD1222 COVID-19 vaccine. Data came from immunoSEQ multiplex PCR; TCRdb stores just in-frame clones and leaves some out. Of just over 90,000 clones detected, roughly nine tenths appear once; the ten largest clones hold over 2%. This sample comprised peripheral blood, obtained 28 days after the second AZD1222 dose. Every receptor here comes from an adult who received the AZD1222 COVID-19 vaccine.

V and J are TRBV24-1 and TRBJ2-1; D is tentatively TRBD1 or TRBD2 (5 bases each). V lost 4 bases and J lost 6, with 18 bases in between. Germline V gene data show CDR1 as KGHDR and CDR2 as SFDVKD. The CDR3 is 16 amino acids. The CDR3 region is CATSDPGRGGINEQFF. The CDR3 DNA reads as TGTGCCACCAGTGACCCTGGCCGGGGCGGAATCAATGAGCAGTTCTTC.

This chain joins TRBV7-9 and TRBJ2-1; 12 bases map to TRBD2. CDR3 length: 15 amino acids. With V trimmed by 6 bases and J by 10 bases, 10 bases remained unmatched. From germline, CDR1 is SEHNR and CDR2 FQNEAQ (reference sequence). CDR3 coding DNA: TGTGCCAGCAGATTACTAGCGGGAGGCTCCCACGAGCAGTTCTTC. Its translation is CASRLLAGGSHEQFF.

V is TRBV5-1 and J is TRBJ2-7; TRBD1 or TRBD2 may be the D gene (6 bases each). V was clipped by 1 base and J by 6 bases, with 14 bases between them. The CDR3 sequence is 14 residues long. The germline V gene has CDR1 SGHRS and CDR2 YFSETQ. The CDR3 loop is CASSLFLGGLEQYF. The CDR3 DNA is TGCGCCAGCAGCTTGTTTCTTGGGGGGCTCGAGCAGTACTTC. Drawing the rest from reference TRBV5-1 and TRBJ2-7, the complete variable domain is KAGVTQTPRYLIKTRGQQVTLSCSPISGHRSVSWYQQTPGQGLQFLFEYFSETQRNKGNFPGRFSGRQFSNSRSEMNVSTLELGDSALYLCASSLFLGGLEQYFGPGTRLTVT.

The chain employs TRBV30 and TRBJ1-2; possible D gene TRBD1, 5 bases. CDR1 and CDR2 from the germline V gene are GTSNPN and SVGIG (reference sequence). The V gene lost 3 bases and the J gene lost 8 bases, with 16 bases spanning the gap. The length of the CDR3 is 13 residues. DNA for the CDR3: TGTGCCTGGAGGGTTGGGGGGAGAAAGGGCTACACCTTC. It encodes CAWRVGGRKGYTF. Together with reference TRBV30 and TRBJ1-2, the CDR3 gives the full variable domain: SQTIHQWPATLVQPVGSPLSLECTVEGTSNPNLYWYRQAAGRGLQLLFYSVGIGQISSEVPQNLSASRPQDRQFILSSKKLLLSDSGFYLCAWRVGGRKGYTFGSGTRLTVV.

This sequence joins TRBV12-5 and TRBJ2-2; D perhaps matches TRBD2 (6 bases). This CDR3 region has 16 residues. Germline CDR1 and CDR2: LGHNT and FRNRAP. V gave up 2 bases and J gave up 6 bases, with 16 bases separating them. CDR3 sequence reads: CASGLIVGLRAGELFF. The CDR3 region has the DNA TGTGCTAGTGGTTTGATCGTGGGACTTAGGGCCGGGGAGCTGTTTTTT.

The chain is built from TRBV27 and TRBJ1-2, with unresolved D. The V end was cut by 4 bases, the J end by 6 bases, with 18 bases between. The CDR3 spans 15 residues. The V gene's germline CDR1 is MNHEY and CDR2 SMNVEV (reference sequence). The CDR3 reads CASSSAPKSIDGYTF. Here the CDR3 DNA reads TGTGCCAGCAGTTCCGCACCAAAATCGATCGATGGCTACACCTTC.

V gene TRBV6-2 or TRBV6-3 combines with J gene TRBJ2-7; D is undetermined. V was cut by 0 bases and J by 1 base, with 10 bases left in between. This CDR3 contains 15 residues. The germline V gene encodes CDR1 MNHEY and CDR2 SVGEGT. In nucleotides, the CDR3 is TGTGCCAGCAGTTACTCGGACGCCGCTTCCTACGAGCAGTACTTC. It codes for CASSYSDAASYEQYF.